The sequence of this TCR beta chain was determined in a study of cytomegalovirus exposure and HLA in healthy donors. The CDR3 loop spans 14 amino acids. Germline CDR1 is MDHEN and CDR2 is SYDVKM. Trimming stripped 4 bases from V and 0 bases from J, with 7 bases between. The protocol was immunoSEQ multiplex PCR, while the TCRdb copy is restricted to in-frame clones and leaves out a portion. The sample yields 250,000 to 300,000 clones, around 87% seen once. This clone was counted once. The TCR sequence derives from a woman between 18 and 29 years old in good health and CMV-seronegative. The sample consisted of PBMCs. The V gene is TRBV28, the J gene TRBJ1-5; D gene uncertain. The DNA for the CDR3 is TGTGCCAGCAGTTCCCCCTCTAGCAATCAGCCCCAGCATTTT. Protein product: CASSSPSSNQPQHF.